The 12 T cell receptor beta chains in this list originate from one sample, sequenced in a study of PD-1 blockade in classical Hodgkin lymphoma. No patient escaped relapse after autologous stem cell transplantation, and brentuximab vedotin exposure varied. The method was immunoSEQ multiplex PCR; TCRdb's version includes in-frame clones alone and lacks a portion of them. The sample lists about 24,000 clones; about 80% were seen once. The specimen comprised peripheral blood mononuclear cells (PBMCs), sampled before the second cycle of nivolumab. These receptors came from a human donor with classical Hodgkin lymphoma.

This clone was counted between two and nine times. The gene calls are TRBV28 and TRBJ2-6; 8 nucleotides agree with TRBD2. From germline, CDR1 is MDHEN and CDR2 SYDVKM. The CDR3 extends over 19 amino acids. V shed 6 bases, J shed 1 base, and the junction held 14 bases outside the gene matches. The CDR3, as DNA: TGTGCCAGCAGCGCCCCCTACTCCGGGGGGGATTCTGGGGCCAACGTCCTGACTTTC. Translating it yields CASSAPYSGGDSGANVLTF.

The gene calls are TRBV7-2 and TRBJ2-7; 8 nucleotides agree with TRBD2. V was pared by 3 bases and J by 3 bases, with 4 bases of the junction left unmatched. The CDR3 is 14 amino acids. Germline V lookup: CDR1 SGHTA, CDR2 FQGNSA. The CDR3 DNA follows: TGTGCCAGCAGCTTCGGACTAGCCCTCTACGAGCAGTACTTC. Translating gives CASSFGLALYEQYF.

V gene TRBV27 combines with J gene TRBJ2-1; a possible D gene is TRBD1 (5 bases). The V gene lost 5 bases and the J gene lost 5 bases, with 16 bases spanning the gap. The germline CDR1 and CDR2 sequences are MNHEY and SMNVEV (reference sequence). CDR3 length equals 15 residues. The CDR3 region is CASSGNSGHHNEQFF. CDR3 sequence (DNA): TGTGCCAGCAGTGGTAATTCAGGACACCACAATGAGCAGTTCTTC.

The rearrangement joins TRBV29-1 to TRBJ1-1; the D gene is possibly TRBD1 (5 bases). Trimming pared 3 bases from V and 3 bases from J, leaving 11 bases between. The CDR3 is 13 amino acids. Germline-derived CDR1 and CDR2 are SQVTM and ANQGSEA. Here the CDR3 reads CSVEGGRDTEAFF. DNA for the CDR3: TGCAGCGTTGAGGGGGGTAGGGACACTGAAGCTTTCTTT.

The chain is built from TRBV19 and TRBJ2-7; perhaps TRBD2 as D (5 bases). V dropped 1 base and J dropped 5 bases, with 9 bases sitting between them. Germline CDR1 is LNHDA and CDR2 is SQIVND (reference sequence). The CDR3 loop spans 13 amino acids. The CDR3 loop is CASSIGAGNEQYF. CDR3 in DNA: TGTGCCAGTAGTATAGGGGCCGGGAACGAGCAGTACTTC. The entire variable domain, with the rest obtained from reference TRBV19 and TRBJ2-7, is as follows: DGGITQSPKYLFRKEGQNVTLSCEQNLNHDAMYWYRQDPGQGLRLIYYSQIVNDFQKGDIAEGYSVSREKKESFPLTVTSAQKNPTAFYLCASSIGAGNEQYFGPGTRLTVT.

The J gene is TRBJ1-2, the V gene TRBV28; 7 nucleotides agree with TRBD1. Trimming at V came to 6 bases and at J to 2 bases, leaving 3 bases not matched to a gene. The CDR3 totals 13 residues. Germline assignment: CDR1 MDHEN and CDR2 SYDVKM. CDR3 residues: CASRRQGNYGYTF. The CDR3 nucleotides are TGTGCCAGCAGGCGACAGGGAAACTATGGCTACACCTTC.

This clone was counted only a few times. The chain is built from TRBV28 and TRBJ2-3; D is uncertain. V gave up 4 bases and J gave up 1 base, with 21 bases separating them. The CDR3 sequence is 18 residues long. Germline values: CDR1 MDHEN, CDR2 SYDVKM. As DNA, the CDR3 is TGTGCCAGCAGTTCGATCGGATCCTTGCTTCGAGGCACAGATACGCAGTATTTT. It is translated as CASSSIGSLLRGTDTQYF.

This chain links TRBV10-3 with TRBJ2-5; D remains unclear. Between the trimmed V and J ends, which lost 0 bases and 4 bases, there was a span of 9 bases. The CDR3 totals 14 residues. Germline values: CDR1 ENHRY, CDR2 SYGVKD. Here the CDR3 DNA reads TGTGCCATCAGTGAGTCGTCGGGTATAGAGACCCAGTACTTC. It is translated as CAISESSGIETQYF.

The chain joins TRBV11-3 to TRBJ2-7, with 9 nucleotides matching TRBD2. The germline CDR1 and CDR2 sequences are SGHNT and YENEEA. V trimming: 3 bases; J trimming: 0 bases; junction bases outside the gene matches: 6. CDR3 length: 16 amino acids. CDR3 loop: CASSFLRSGSSYEQYF. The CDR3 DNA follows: TGTGCCAGCAGCTTCCTCCGTAGCGGGAGCTCCTACGAGCAGTACTTC.

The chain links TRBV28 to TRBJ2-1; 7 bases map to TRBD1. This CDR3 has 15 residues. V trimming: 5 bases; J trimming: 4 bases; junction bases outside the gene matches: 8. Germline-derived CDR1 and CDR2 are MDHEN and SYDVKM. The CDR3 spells CASSAMTGPYNEQFF. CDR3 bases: TGTGCCAGCAGTGCCATGACAGGGCCGTACAATGAGCAGTTCTTC.

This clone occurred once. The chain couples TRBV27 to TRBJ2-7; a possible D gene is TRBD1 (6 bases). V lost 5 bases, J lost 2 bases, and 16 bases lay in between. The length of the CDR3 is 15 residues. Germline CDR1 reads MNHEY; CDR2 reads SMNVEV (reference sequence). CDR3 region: CASSNVRTAPYEQYF. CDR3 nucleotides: TGTGCCAGCAGTAACGTCAGGACAGCCCCCTACGAGCAGTACTTC.

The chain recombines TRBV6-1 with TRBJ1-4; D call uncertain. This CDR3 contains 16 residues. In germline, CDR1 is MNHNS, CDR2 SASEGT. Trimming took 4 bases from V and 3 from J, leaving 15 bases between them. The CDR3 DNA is TGTGCCAGCAGTGCTGGACCCGTTCTATCTAATGAAAAACTGTTTTTT. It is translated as CASSAGPVLSNEKLFF.